This T cell receptor beta chain emerged from a study of blood T cell repertoires in COVID-19. Method: immunoSEQ multiplex PCR; TCRdb's copy keeps in-frame clones and lacks some. The sample shows over 150,000 clones, roughly 90% of them seen only once. Followed over time, Seattle patients had been enrolled while infection was active. The ends were cut back, 2 bases at V and 5 bases at J, with 13 bases in the middle. From germline, CDR1 is SGHRS and CDR2 YFSETQ. The CDR3 is made up of 14 amino acids. What was sequenced was peripheral blood. The chain combines TRBV5-1 with TRBJ2-5; D possibly corresponds to TRBD1 (5 bases). This receptor was taken from a man in his fifties or sixties with COVID-19, enrolled during active disease. CDR3 coding DNA: TGCGCCAGCAGCTTTGCAGGGCTGGAGGAGACCCAGTACTTC. Translating it yields CASSFAGLEETQYF.